Following are 29 T cell receptor beta chains from one sample sequenced in a study of shared clonotypes between healthy human individuals. Some clones are missing from TCRdb's copy, which holds only in-frame ones; the method was immunoSEQ multiplex PCR. The sample has around 750,000 clones, less than 85% seen once. The sequencing input was memory CD4+ T cells sorted from blood. The subset denotes: CD45RA-negative fraction. The receptor source for this set is a woman aged 25 to 39 in good health.

The V call is TRBV7-2, the J call TRBJ2-5, with TRBD1 matching over 11 bases. There are 17 residues in the CDR3. The trim removed 2 bases at V and 4 bases at J, leaving 9 bases unmatched. The germline CDR1 and CDR2 sequences are SGHTA and FQGNSA. CDR3 sequence reads: CASSLSIGTGGRETQYF. Written as DNA, the CDR3 is TGTGCCAGCAGCTTATCCATCGGGACAGGGGGAAGAGAGACCCAGTACTTC. The variable domain in full, with the rest retrieved from reference TRBV7-2 and TRBJ2-5, is GAGVSQSPSNKVTEKGKDVELRCDPISGHTALYWYRQSLGQGLEFLIYFQGNSAPDKSGLPSDRFSAERTGGSVSTLTIQRTQQEDSAVYLCASSLSIGTGGRETQYFGPGTRLLVL.

The gene calls are TRBV11-3 and TRBJ2-7, with 8 nucleotides matching TRBD1. There are 15 residues in the CDR3. V was clipped by 5 bases and J by 2 bases; unmatched bases: 8. Germline-derived CDR1 and CDR2 are SGHNT and YENEEA. The CDR3 nucleotides are TGTGCCAGCAGCCCCGGACAGGGTTTTCCCTACGAGCAGTACTTC. It yields the protein CASSPGQGFPYEQYF.

The J gene is TRBJ1-4, the V gene TRBV28; D perhaps matches TRBD1 (6 bases). This CDR3 has 14 amino acids. V gave up 4 bases and J gave up 4 bases, with 10 bases separating them. Germline values: CDR1 MDHEN, CDR2 SYDVKM. The CDR3 DNA is TGTGCCAGCAGTTCAGGGGTCATTAATGAAAAACTGTTTTTT. Its translation is CASSSGVINEKLFF.

The rearrangement joins TRBV5-6 to TRBJ2-4, with D uncertain. The germline CDR1 and CDR2 sequences are SGHDT and YYEEEE. Trimming shortened V by 0 bases and J by 8 bases, and 3 bases separated the two germline ends. The CDR3 runs 11 residues. CDR3 in DNA: TGTGCCAGCAGCTTGGGGGACATTCAGTACTTC. This encodes CASSLGDIQYF.

V gene TRBV28 combines with J gene TRBJ2-5; D gene unclear. Germline lookup yields CDR1 MDHEN and CDR2 SYDVKM. Trimming cost V 8 bases and J 5 bases, with 15 bases left between them. The CDR3 runs 13 residues. CDR3 DNA sequence: TGTGCCAGCGGACGACCTCCGAGGGAGACCCAGTACTTC. Its protein product is CASGRPPRETQYF.

The chain combines TRBV18 with TRBJ2-6, with TRBD1 matching 9 bases. The CDR3 consists of 19 residues. The V gene's germline CDR1 is KGHSH and CDR2 LQKENI. V trimming: 0 bases; J trimming: 0 bases; junction bases outside the gene matches: 6. The CDR3 coding sequence is TGTGCCAGCTCACCACCGGGGACAGGGTGGTTCTCTGGGGCCAACGTCCTGACTTTC. It yields the protein CASSPPGTGWFSGANVLTF.

V usage is TRBV28 and J usage is TRBJ1-2; the D gene is possibly TRBD1 (6 bases). The CDR3 length is 13 residues. CDR1 is MDHEN and CDR2 is SYDVKM in the germline V gene. Trimming took off 3 bases at V and 8 bases at J, with 13 bases between the two ends. The CDR3 region is CASSLDTGPGYTF. DNA for the CDR3: TGTGCCAGCAGTTTGGATACAGGGCCGGGCTACACCTTC.

CDR3 in amino acids: CASRTGGAQETQYF. Written as DNA, the CDR3 is TGCGCCAGCAGGACGGGGGGAGCCCAAGAGACCCAGTACTTC. This chain joins TRBV5-1 and TRBJ2-5; 7 bases are shared with TRBD2. Germline CDR1 and CDR2: SGHRS and YFSETQ. Trimming cost V 5 bases and J 1 base; bases outside gene matches: 5. This CDR3 is built from 14 residues.

The CDR3: CASSLAGRQGADEAFF. The CDR3 DNA follows: TGCGCCAGCAGCTTGGCTGGTCGACAGGGAGCGGATGAAGCTTTCTTT. The gene calls are TRBV5-1 and TRBJ1-1; TRBD1 matches at 7 bases. V was clipped by 0 bases and J by 7 bases; unmatched bases: 12. The CDR3 covers 16 residues. Germline-derived CDR1 and CDR2 are SGHRS and YFSETQ.

In this sample, this clone turned up once. The chain recombines TRBV27 with TRBJ2-2; D possibly matches TRBD1 or TRBD2 (5 bases each). The germline V gene has CDR1 MNHEY and CDR2 SMNVEV (reference sequence). CDR3 size: 16 residues. Trimming took off 6 bases at V and 5 bases at J, with 19 bases between the two ends. CDR3 nucleotide sequence: TGTGCCAGCAGCTCGAGAGGGGCGAGCGGAACCGGGGAGCTGTTTTTT. Its protein product is CASSSRGASGTGELFF.

The genes are TRBV28 and TRBJ2-1; 7 bases map to TRBD2. The CDR3 runs 12 residues. Germline CDR1 MDHEN, CDR2 SYDVKM. J lost 10 bases, V lost 7 bases, and 7 bases had no gene match. The CDR3 region is CASTQLATEQFF. Here the CDR3 DNA reads TGTGCCAGCACCCAACTAGCGACCGAGCAGTTCTTC.

The chain has TRBV5-4 and TRBJ2-7; a possible D gene is TRBD2 (7 bases). V was shortened by 3 bases and J by 6 bases, with 19 bases between the two germline ends. Germline CDR1 and CDR2: SGHNT and YYREEE (reference sequence). The CDR3 covers 15 residues. The CDR3 DNA reads TGTGCCAGCAGCTACGGGGGGCGGGAGTTTGGCGAGCAGTACTTC. Translated: CASSYGGREFGEQYF.

The chain combines TRBV27 with TRBJ2-7; possibly TRBD1 for D (6 bases). The germline V gene encodes CDR1 MNHEY and CDR2 SMNVEV (reference sequence). Deletions cut 5 bases from V and 0 bases from J, with 14 bases between. There are 15 residues in the CDR3. In DNA form, the CDR3 reads TGTGCCAGCAGTCCCTCACTACAGGGCTCCTACGAGCAGTACTTC. Amino acid sequence: CASSPSLQGSYEQYF.

The chain recombines TRBV19 with TRBJ1-5; 8 nucleotides align to TRBD1. Germline CDR1 and CDR2: LNHDA and SQIVND (reference sequence). This CDR3 contains 14 residues. J lost 2 bases, V lost 7 bases, and 4 bases had no gene match. The CDR3 reads CASNSGQGNQPQHF. The CDR3 DNA is TGTGCCAGTAATTCGGGACAGGGCAATCAGCCCCAGCATTTT.

This clone has at least ten counts. The rearrangement joins TRBV27 to TRBJ1-6, with D perhaps TRBD1 (5 bases). The V end was cut by 7 bases, the J end by 8 bases, with 18 bases between. The CDR3 sequence is 15 residues long. CDR1 and CDR2 (germline): MNHEY, SMNVEV (reference sequence). CDR3 in amino acids: CASKEKRDGYSPLHF. The CDR3 DNA sequence: TGTGCCAGCAAAGAGAAGCGGGACGGCTATTCACCCCTCCACTTT.

Concerning this clone itself: Other DNA sequences from this sample encode an identical CDR3 as well. The chain is built from TRBV29-1 and TRBJ1-1; 9 nucleotides agree with TRBD1. The germline gives CDR1 SQVTM, CDR2 ANQGSEA. CDR3 length: 13 residues. The ends lost 5 bases at V and 3 bases at J; junction bases unmatched: 4. CDR3 nucleotides: TGCAGCGTTCTGACAGGGGGGGACACTGAAGCTTTCTTT. Translating it yields CSVLTGGDTEAFF.

Only a few counts were recorded for this clone. The chain combines TRBV5-1 with TRBJ2-1, with D possibly being TRBD1 (6 bases). Germline CDR1 reads SGHRS; CDR2 reads YFSETQ. V was shortened by 3 bases and J by 4 bases, with 14 bases between the two germline ends. This CDR3 spans 15 amino acids. CDR3 bases: TGCGCCAGCAGCTCGGACAGCTTAGCGTACAATGAGCAGTTCTTC. Amino acid sequence: CASSSDSLAYNEQFF.

The CDR3 sequence: CASSLTEDATNEKLFF. As DNA, the CDR3 is TGTGCCAGCAGCCTCACGGAGGACGCAACTAATGAAAAACTGTTTTTT. This chain links TRBV7-9 with TRBJ1-4; unclear D gene. The CDR3 has 16 amino acids. The V gene lost 5 bases and the J gene lost 0 bases, with 13 bases spanning the gap. Germline values: CDR1 SEHNR, CDR2 FQNEAQ (reference sequence).

The chain recombines TRBV5-1 with TRBJ2-7; 8 positions match TRBD2. The germline gives CDR1 SGHRS, CDR2 YFSETQ. The V and J ends lost 5 bases and 2 bases, in that order; junction bases with no gene match: 3. The CDR3 has 13 residues. The CDR3 is CASSFSGTYEQYF. The CDR3 DNA reads TGCGCCAGCAGTTTTAGCGGGACCTACGAGCAGTACTTC. Full variable domain (rest looked up from reference TRBV5-1 and TRBJ2-7): KAGVTQTPRYLIKTRGQQVTLSCSPISGHRSVSWYQQTPGQGLQFLFEYFSETQRNKGNFPGRFSGRQFSNSRSEMNVSTLELGDSALYLCASSFSGTYEQYFGPGTRLTVT.

The sample holds many counts of this clone. The CDR3 DNA reads as TGTGCCAGCAGCTTGGCTTCGTTCTCTGGGGCCAACGTCCTGACTTTC. It translates to CASSLASFSGANVLTF. This chain connects TRBV5-8 to TRBJ2-6; D uncertain. Trimming cost V 0 bases and J 0 bases, with 7 bases left between them. This CDR3 is built from 16 residues. Germline CDR1 is SGHTS and CDR2 is YDEGEE. The full variable domain, in which reference TRBV5-8 and TRBJ2-6 provide the parts outside the CDR3, is EAGVTQSPTHLIKTRGQQATLRCSPISGHTSVYWYQQALGLGLQFLLWYDEGEERNRGNFPPRFSGRQFPNYSSELNVNALELEDSALYLCASSLASFSGANVLTFGAGSRLTVL.

The chain joins TRBV30 to TRBJ2-2; tentative D call: TRBD2 (6 bases). Trimming pared 6 bases from V and 2 bases from J, leaving 16 bases between. CDR3 length equals 15 residues. CDR1 and CDR2 from the germline V gene are GTSNPN and SVGIG (reference sequence). CDR3 in amino acids: CACPGTGGNTGELFF. CDR3 DNA sequence: TGTGCCTGCCCAGGGACTGGGGGTAACACCGGGGAGCTGTTTTTT.

This chain connects TRBV29-1 to TRBJ2-1; a weak D match, TRBD1 (5 bases). CDR1 is SQVTM, CDR2 ANQGSEA, per germline. V was shortened by 3 bases and J by 9 bases, with 6 bases between the two germline ends. This CDR3 comprises 10 residues. The chain's CDR3 is CSVDQGEQFF. The DNA for the CDR3 is TGCAGCGTTGATCAGGGTGAGCAGTTCTTC.

This clone was seen once. The chain uses TRBV19 and TRBJ2-7; 7 bases are shared with TRBD1. V was pared by 4 bases and J by 3 bases, with 6 bases of the junction left unmatched. This CDR3 is 14 amino acids long. CDR1 and CDR2 (germline): LNHDA, SQIVND (reference sequence). The CDR3 nucleotides read TGTGCCAGTAGTAACAGGGGTCGGTACTACGAGCAGTACTTC. Protein sequence: CASSNRGRYYEQYF.

This clone occurred once. It may be a read error: a sequence one base away is much more abundant. This chain uses TRBV28 with TRBJ2-7, with 7 bases matching TRBD1. With V trimmed by 6 bases and J by 2 bases, 7 bases remained unmatched. The CDR3 is 14 residues long. CDR1 is MDHEN and CDR2 is SYDVKM in the germline V gene. This chain's CDR3 is CASRLTGTAYEQYF. DNA of the CDR3: TGTGCCAGCAGATTAACCGGGACAGCCTACGAGCAGTACTTC.

This clone was seen a handful of times. Here the CDR3 DNA reads TGTGCCAGCAGCATTAGCGGGATTCCCTACGAGCAGTACTTC. Its protein product is CASSISGIPYEQYF. This chain uses TRBV11-2 with TRBJ2-7; 8 bases fit TRBD2. This CDR3 is built from 14 residues. Unmatched junction bases numbered 5, after V lost 5 bases and J lost 2 bases. Per germline, CDR1 SGHAT and CDR2 FQNNGV. Together with reference TRBV11-2 and TRBJ2-7, the CDR3 gives the full variable domain: EAGVAQSPRYKIIEKRQSVAFWCNPISGHATLYWYQQILGQGPKLLIQFQNNGVVDDSQLPKDRFSAERLKGVDSTLKIQPAKLEDSAVYLCASSISGIPYEQYFGPGTRLTVT.

The CDR3 DNA follows: TGTGCCAGCAGCTCGGGACAGGACACTGAAGCTTTCTTT. This codes for CASSSGQDTEAFF. The V and J genes are TRBV7-3 and TRBJ1-1; 8 nucleotides match TRBD1. The CDR3 contains 13 residues. The J segment lost 3 bases and the V segment lost 4 bases, leaving 1 base of the junction unmatched. CDR1 is SGHTA and CDR2 is FQGTGA in the germline V gene.

The chain combines TRBV6-6 with TRBJ2-7, with 10 bases lining up with TRBD2. Germline CDR1 is MNHNY and CDR2 is SVGAGI (reference sequence). V lost 6 bases, J lost 5 bases, and 7 bases stayed unmatched. CDR3 length equals 14 residues. The CDR3 loop is CASSQLAGMNEQYF. Written as DNA, the CDR3 is TGTGCCAGCAGCCAACTAGCGGGAATGAACGAGCAGTACTTC.

This chain connects TRBV19 to TRBJ1-1; TRBD1 matches 7 bases. Germline loops: CDR1 LNHDA, CDR2 SQIVND (reference sequence). V lost 7 bases to trimming and J lost 0 bases; unmatched junction nucleotides: 8. CDR3 length: 15 residues. CDR3 sequence: CASKPGGFVNTEAFF. In DNA, the CDR3 is TGTGCCAGTAAGCCAGGGGGATTTGTGAACACTGAAGCTTTCTTT.

Worth noting for this clone: This same CDR3 is encoded by further DNA sequences in the sample. The chain uses TRBV7-2 and TRBJ2-2; no definite D call. This CDR3 is built from 12 residues. Germline V gene data show CDR1 as SGHTA and CDR2 as FQGNSA. The V end lost 1 base, the J end lost 5 bases, and 2 bases lay between the germline ends. This CDR3 reads CASSLGTGELFF. CDR3 nucleotides: TGTGCCAGCAGCTTAGGAACCGGGGAGCTGTTTTTT. Supplemented by reference TRBV7-2 and TRBJ2-2, the full variable domain reads GAGVSQSPSNKVTEKGKDVELRCDPISGHTALYWYRQSLGQGLEFLIYFQGNSAPDKSGLPSDRFSAERTGGSVSTLTIQRTQQEDSAVYLCASSLGTGELFFGEGSRLTVL.